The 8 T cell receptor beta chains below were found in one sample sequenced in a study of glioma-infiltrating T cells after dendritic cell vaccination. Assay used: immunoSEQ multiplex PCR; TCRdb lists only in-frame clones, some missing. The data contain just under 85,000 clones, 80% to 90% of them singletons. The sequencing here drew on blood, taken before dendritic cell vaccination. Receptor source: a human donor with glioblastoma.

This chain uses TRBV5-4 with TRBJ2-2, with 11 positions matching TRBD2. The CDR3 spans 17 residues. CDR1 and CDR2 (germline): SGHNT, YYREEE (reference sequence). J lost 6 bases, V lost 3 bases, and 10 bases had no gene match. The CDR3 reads CASSSLAGGQVAGELFF. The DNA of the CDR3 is TGTGCCAGCAGCTCTCTAGCGGGGGGTCAAGTGGCCGGGGAGCTGTTTTTT.

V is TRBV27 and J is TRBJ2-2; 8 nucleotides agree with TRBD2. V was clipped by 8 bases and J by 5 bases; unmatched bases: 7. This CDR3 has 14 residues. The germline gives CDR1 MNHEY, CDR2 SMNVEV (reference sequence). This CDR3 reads CASRQLAATGELFF. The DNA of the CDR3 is TGTGCCAGCCGCCAACTAGCGGCGACCGGGGAGCTGTTTTTT.

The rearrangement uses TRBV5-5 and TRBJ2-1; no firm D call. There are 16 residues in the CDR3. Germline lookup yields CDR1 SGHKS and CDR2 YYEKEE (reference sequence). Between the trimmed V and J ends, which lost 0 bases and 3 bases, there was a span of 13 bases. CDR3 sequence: CASSLAANRNYNEQFF. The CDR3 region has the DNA TGTGCCAGCAGCTTGGCCGCAAACAGAAACTACAATGAGCAGTTCTTC.

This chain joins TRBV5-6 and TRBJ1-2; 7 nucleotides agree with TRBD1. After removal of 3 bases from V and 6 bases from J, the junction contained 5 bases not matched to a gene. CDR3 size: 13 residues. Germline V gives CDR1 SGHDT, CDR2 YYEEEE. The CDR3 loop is CASSYDRADGYTF. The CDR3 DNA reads TGTGCCAGCAGCTACGACAGGGCGGATGGCTACACCTTC.

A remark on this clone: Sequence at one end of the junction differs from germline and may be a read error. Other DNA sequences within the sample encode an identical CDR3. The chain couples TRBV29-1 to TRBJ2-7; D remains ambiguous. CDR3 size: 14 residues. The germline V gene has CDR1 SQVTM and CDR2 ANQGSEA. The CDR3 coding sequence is TGCAGCGTTGCTTCTCTAGAAGTTTTGAACGAGCAATACTTC. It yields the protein CSVASLEVLNEQYF.

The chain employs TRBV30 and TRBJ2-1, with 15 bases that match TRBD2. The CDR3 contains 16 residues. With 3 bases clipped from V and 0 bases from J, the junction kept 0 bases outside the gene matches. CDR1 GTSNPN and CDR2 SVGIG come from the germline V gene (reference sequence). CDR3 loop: CAWRGLAGGSYNEQFF. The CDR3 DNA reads TGTGCCTGGAGGGGACTAGCGGGGGGCTCCTACAATGAGCAGTTCTTC. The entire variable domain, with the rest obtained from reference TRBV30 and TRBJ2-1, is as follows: SQTIHQWPATLVQPVGSPLSLECTVEGTSNPNLYWYRQAAGRGLQLLFYSVGIGQISSEVPQNLSASRPQDRQFILSSKKLLLSDSGFYLCAWRGLAGGSYNEQFFGPGTRLTVL.

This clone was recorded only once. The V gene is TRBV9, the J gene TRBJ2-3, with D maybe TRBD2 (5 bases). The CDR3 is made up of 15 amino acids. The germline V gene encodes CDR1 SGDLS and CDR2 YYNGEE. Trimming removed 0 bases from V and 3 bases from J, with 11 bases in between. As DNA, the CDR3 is TGTGCCAGCAGCGTAGCGGGAAAACAAACAGATACGCAGTATTTT. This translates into CASSVAGKQTDTQYF. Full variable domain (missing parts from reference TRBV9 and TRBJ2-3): DSGVTQTPKHLITATGQRVTLRCSPRSGDLSVYWYQQSLDQGLQFLIQYYNGEERAKGNILERFSAQQFPDLHSELNLSSLELGDSALYFCASSVAGKQTDTQYFGPGTRLTVL.

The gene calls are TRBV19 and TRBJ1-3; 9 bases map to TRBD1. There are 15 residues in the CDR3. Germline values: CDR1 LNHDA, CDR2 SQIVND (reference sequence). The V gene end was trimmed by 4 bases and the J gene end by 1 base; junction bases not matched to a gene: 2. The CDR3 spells CASSTDRGSGNTIYF. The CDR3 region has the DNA TGTGCCAGTAGTACGGACAGGGGATCTGGAAACACCATATATTTT.